This TCR beta chain was sequenced during a study of post-analysis software for immune sequencing data. CDR3 length: 13 amino acids. Per germline, CDR1 SGHVS and CDR2 FNYEAQ. Trimming pared 3 bases from V and 13 bases from J, leaving 16 bases between. Study-level results: Compared with controls, patients had more of five TRBV segments, including TRBV5-6, TRBV5-1 and TRBV20-1.

About this clonotype itself: The antigen is unknown.

Unique molecular identifiers were carried by the TCR beta cDNA libraries. TCRdb fed the PCR reads into MiXCR, producing one record per CDR3 protein. The repertoire holds hundreds of thousands of distinct CDR3 sequences, with 55% to 70% as singletons. The material sequenced was blood. The TCR originated in a girl aged 2 to 9 with multiple sclerosis. This chain connects TRBV7-6 to TRBJ2-1, with D perhaps TRBD2 (6 bases). CDR3 nucleotides: TGTGCCAGCAGCTTGCCCGAAGCGGGCGAACAGTTCTTC. It yields the protein CASSLPEAGEQFF.